This T cell receptor beta chain was retrieved from a study of T-cell reconstitution after alpha-beta-depleted transplantation in children. A library of TCRbeta sequences, prepared with unique molecular identifiers, was generated. TCRdb independently ran MiXCR on the PCR reads; one entry per CDR3 protein. The sample records about 640,000 distinct CDR3 sequences, roughly 17% being singletons. V gave up 5 bases and J gave up 4 bases; unmatched junction bases: 11. The CDR3 runs to 15 residues. From germline, CDR1 is SQVTM and CDR2 ANQGSEA. In its sample, this clonotype was seen many times. Specimen: PBMCs from the stem cell graft donor, collected from the stem cell graft. The V and J genes are TRBV29-1 and TRBJ2-1; 7 positions match TRBD1. The receptor was derived from a human donor who donated a stem cell graft to a child with acute myeloid leukemia. CDR3 DNA: TGCAGCGTTCGACAGGGTATGGGTCTTTACAATGAGCAGTTCTTC. Its translation is CSVRQGMGLYNEQFF.